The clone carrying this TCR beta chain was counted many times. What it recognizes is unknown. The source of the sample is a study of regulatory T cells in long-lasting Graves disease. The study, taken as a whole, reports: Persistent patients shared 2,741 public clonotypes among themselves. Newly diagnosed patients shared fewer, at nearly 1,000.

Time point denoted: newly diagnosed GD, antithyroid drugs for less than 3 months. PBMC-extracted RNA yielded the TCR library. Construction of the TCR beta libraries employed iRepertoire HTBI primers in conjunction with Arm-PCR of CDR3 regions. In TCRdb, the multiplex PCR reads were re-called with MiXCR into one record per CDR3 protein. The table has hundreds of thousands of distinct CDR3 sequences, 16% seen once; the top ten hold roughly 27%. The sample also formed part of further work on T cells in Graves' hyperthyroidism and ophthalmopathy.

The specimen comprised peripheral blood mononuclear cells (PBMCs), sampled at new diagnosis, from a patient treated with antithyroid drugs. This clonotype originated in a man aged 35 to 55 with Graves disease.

In nucleotides, the CDR3 is TGTGCCAGCAGCTTAGGGACAGGGGGCCATCAGCCCCAGCATTTT. This sequence encodes CASSLGTGGHQPQHF. The V gene is TRBV7-9, the J gene TRBJ1-5; TRBD1 agrees at 11 bases. The CDR3 is made up of 15 amino acids. J gave up 5 bases and V 1 base, and 1 base lay outside the gene matches. Looked up from germline, CDR1 is SEHNR and CDR2 is FQNEAQ (reference sequence).